Listed here is a single T cell receptor beta chain. These data originate in a study of patients and donors after allogeneic stem cell transplantation. Trimming at V came to 6 bases and at J to 4 bases, leaving 14 bases not matched to a gene. This CDR3 contains 16 residues. CDR1 and CDR2 (germline): DFQATT, SNEGSKA (reference sequence). TCRdb reprocessed the RT-PCR reads with MiXCR, giving one entry per CDR3 protein. The sample consists of 200,000 to 250,000 distinct CDR3 sequences, 11% to 15% of them appearing once. This TCR derives from a human donor who was either an allogeneic HSCT recipient or a stem cell or donor lymphocyte infusion donor (not recorded which). It is not recorded whose cells these are; they may come from a transplant donor. Specimen: blood, either unsorted or a sorted T cell fraction (not recorded which). The chain combines TRBV20-1 with TRBJ2-7, with 11 bases matching TRBD2. CDR3 amino acids: CSAPKLLAGGRYEQYF. CDR3 in DNA: TGCAGTGCGCCGAAATTATTAGCGGGGGGGCGGTACGAGCAGTACTTC.